The 19 T cell receptor beta chains listed next were all sequenced from one sample in a study of molecular identifiers for immune sequencing clone quantification. TCRdb reprocessed the PCR reads with MiXCR, giving one entry per CDR3 protein. Among approximately 97,000 distinct CDR3 sequences listed, 24% were seen once. The sample comprised naive CD8+ T cells from blood, with Jurkat cell RNA spiked in. The subset is: FACS-sorted CD8+CD4-CCR7+CD45RA+ naive T cells. These receptors were obtained from a human donor in good health. Some libraries in this study had Jurkat cell RNA spiked in.

As for this clonotype: A read error may explain this, as a much larger clone is one base away. J is TRBJ1-1 and V is TRBV4-1; a weak D match, TRBD1 (6 bases). Germline V gives CDR1 MGHRA, CDR2 YSYEKL. The CDR3 is 15 amino acids. CDR3 in amino acids: CASGHESTLGGEAFF. As DNA, the CDR3 is TGCGCCAGCGGCCATGAATCAACGTTAGGGGGTGAAGCTTTCTTT.

The chain uses TRBV28 and TRBJ2-7; perhaps TRBD1 as D (5 bases). CDR1 is MDHEN, CDR2 SYDVKM, per germline. The CDR3 runs to 12 residues. Trimming took off 8 bases at V and 2 bases at J, with 10 bases between the two ends. The DNA for the CDR3 is TGTGCCAGCCATCAGGGCCCCTACGAGCAGTACTTC. It codes for CASHQGPYEQYF.

Details on this clonotype: Since a much larger clone is just one base distant, this may be a read error. V and J are TRBV30 and TRBJ2-7, with D unclear. Germline V gives CDR1 GTSNPN, CDR2 SVGIG (reference sequence). The CDR3 spans 14 residues. The CDR3 coding sequence is TGTGCCTGGGGTGTAGTAGGTCCGACCTACGAGCAGTACTTC. Translated: CAWGVVGPTYEQYF.

The sample holds many counts of this clonotype. V is TRBV12-3 or TRBV12-4 and J is TRBJ2-7, with D perhaps given as TRBD1 or TRBD2 (6 bases each). The CDR3 contains 13 residues. The V end lost 3 bases, the J end lost 5 bases, and 11 bases lay between the germline ends. The CDR3 loop reads CASSFFRGHEQYF. CDR3 DNA: TGTGCCAGCAGTTTTTTCCGGGGGCACGAGCAGTACTTC.

This clonotype has a handful of counts. The chain carries TRBV11-2 and TRBJ2-7; weak D call: TRBD1 (6 bases). The CDR3 has 16 amino acids. CDR1 and CDR2 (germline): SGHAT, FQNNGV. Trimming cost V 1 base and J 0 bases, with 13 bases left between them. The CDR3 nucleotides are TGTGCCAGCAGCTTAGGGGGAGTGGACAGCTCCTACGAGCAGTACTTC. This codes for CASSLGGVDSSYEQYF.

This clonotype has just a few counts. The gene calls are TRBV30 and TRBJ2-7; no clear D gene. This CDR3 region has 15 residues. V lost 3 bases to trimming and J lost 0 bases, with 15 bases between them. The germline CDR1 and CDR2 sequences are GTSNPN and SVGIG (reference sequence). The DNA of the CDR3 is TGTGCCTGGAGCCCCGGCACACTGAGCTCCTACGAGCAGTACTTC. Amino acid sequence: CAWSPGTLSSYEQYF. The variable domain in full, completed from reference TRBV30 and TRBJ2-7, reads SQTIHQWPATLVQPVGSPLSLECTVEGTSNPNLYWYRQAAGRGLQLLFYSVGIGQISSEVPQNLSASRPQDRQFILSSKKLLLSDSGFYLCAWSPGTLSSYEQYFGPGTRLTVT.

Remarks on this clonotype: The junction does not match germline at one end; this may be a read error. The chain is built from TRBV6-2 or TRBV6-3 and TRBJ2-7; 9 nucleotides agree with TRBD1. In germline, CDR1 is MNHEY, CDR2 SVGEGT. There are 15 residues in the CDR3. CDR3 DNA: TGTGCCAGCAGTTACGAGCGGGACAGGGCGAACGAGCGGTACTTC. It specifies CASSYERDRANERYF.

The sample holds many counts of this clonotype. This chain links TRBV5-4 with TRBJ2-3; weak D call: TRBD2 (6 bases). V was trimmed by 0 bases and J by 4 bases, leaving 18 bases between them. Germline V gene lookup returns CDR1 SGHNT and CDR2 YYREEE (reference sequence). This CDR3 spans 17 amino acids. The CDR3 DNA is TGTGCCAGCAGCTTGGACCCCGGGACTCCTTCTCCAGATACGCAGTATTTT. Amino acids: CASSLDPGTPSPDTQYF.

Details on this clonotype: This could be a read error, since a much larger clone is one nucleotide away. The chain employs TRBV29-1 and TRBJ2-7, with 14 bases aligning to TRBD2. This CDR3 spans 15 amino acids. The germline CDR1 and CDR2 sequences are SQVTM and ANQGSEA. V was clipped by 6 bases and J by 9 bases; unmatched bases: 13. The CDR3 bases are TGCAGCGTATTTGGACTAGCGGGAGGAAGAGGCGGGCAGTACTTC. This translates into CSVFGLAGGRGGQYF.

This clonotype was detected many times. The V gene is TRBV18, the J gene TRBJ2-2, with D uncertain. Trimming cost V 3 bases and J 3 bases, with 17 bases left between them. The CDR3 contains 17 residues. Germline CDR1 and CDR2: KGHSH and LQKENI. The chain's CDR3 is CASSPSHLELHTGELFF. CDR3 in DNA: TGTGCCAGCTCACCGAGTCACTTGGAATTACACACCGGGGAGCTGTTTTTT.

The sample holds a few counts of this clonotype. V gene TRBV7-9 combines with J gene TRBJ2-7, with TRBD1 matching 7 bases. V lost 5 bases and J lost 3; bases outside the gene matches: 10. The germline CDR1 and CDR2 sequences are SEHNR and FQNEAQ (reference sequence). This CDR3 is 15 amino acids long. This CDR3 reads CASSVTGSVSYEQYF. Here the CDR3 DNA reads TGTGCCAGCAGCGTGACAGGGTCGGTAAGCTACGAGCAGTACTTC.

A few counts support this clonotype. V is TRBV12-3 or TRBV12-4 and J is TRBJ2-5; 9 bases are shared with TRBD2. CDR3 length: 13 residues. J was trimmed by 5 bases and V by 6 bases; bases with no gene match: 4. CDR3 nucleotides: TGTGCCAGCAGCCAAAGCGGGGGGGAGACCCAGTACTTC. Protein sequence: CASSQSGGETQYF.

This chain connects TRBV9 to TRBJ1-3; 8 bases align to TRBD1. The CDR3 is made up of 14 amino acids. Germline trimming cut 4 bases from V and 2 bases from J; bases unmatched to any gene: 2. Germline V gene sequence: CDR1 SGDLS, CDR2 YYNGEE. The CDR3 coding sequence is TGTGCCAGCAGCCCGGGACAGGCTGGAAACACCATATATTTT. Translating it yields CASSPGQAGNTIYF. Full variable domain (missing parts from reference TRBV9 and TRBJ1-3): DSGVTQTPKHLITATGQRVTLRCSPRSGDLSVYWYQQSLDQGLQFLIQYYNGEERAKGNILERFSAQQFPDLHSELNLSSLELGDSALYFCASSPGQAGNTIYFGEGSWLTVV.

Note on this clonotype: The junction and the germline gene differ at one end; a read error may be behind it. CDR3 in amino acids: CARSQEIRAGPSSYNEQLF. DNA for the CDR3: TGTGCCCGCAGCCAAGAGATTCGAGCGGGGCCAAGCTCCTACAATGAGCAGCTCTTC. The rearrangement uses TRBV4-2 and TRBJ2-1, with TRBD2 identical over 7 bases. Germline CDR1 is LGHNA and CDR2 is YNFKEQ. The CDR3 has 19 amino acids.

The J gene is TRBJ2-1, the V gene TRBV5-4; D remains unclear. CDR1 is SGHNT, CDR2 YYREEE, per germline (reference sequence). V lost 4 bases to trimming and J lost 8 bases, with 10 bases between them. The CDR3 has 12 amino acids. DNA for the CDR3: TGTGCCAGCAGCCCAGGTTCGCATGAGCAGTTCTTC. Translated, it gives CASSPGSHEQFF.

This clonotype was seen many times. This chain uses TRBV29-1 with TRBJ2-1; 11 bases line up with TRBD1. Per the germline V gene, CDR1 is SQVTM and CDR2 is ANQGSEA. V was pared by 3 bases and J by 5 bases, with 3 bases of the junction left unmatched. This CDR3 has 14 amino acids. The CDR3 nucleotides are TGCAGCGTTGAGGGACAGGGGGTTGACAATGAGCAGTTCTTC. Protein product: CSVEGQGVDNEQFF.

This clonotype was recorded at least ten times. The genes are TRBV19 and TRBJ2-3; the D is unclear. The CDR3 spans 14 residues. Germline loops: CDR1 LNHDA, CDR2 SQIVND (reference sequence). Trimming stripped 3 bases from V and 3 bases from J, with 10 bases between. The CDR3 here is CASSILAYTDTQYF. Written as DNA, the CDR3 is TGTGCCAGTAGTATCTTGGCTTATACAGATACGCAGTATTTT.

A note on this clonotype: A much larger clone differs from this one at a single base, so this may be a read error. The chain is built from TRBV10-1 and TRBJ2-2; D gene uncertain. This CDR3 region has 16 residues. V was cut by 5 bases and J by 3 bases, with 16 bases left in between. Germline CDR1 is WNHNN and CDR2 is SYGVQD (reference sequence). In nucleotides, the CDR3 is TGCGCCAGCAGTCCTCGGAGAGGTTCCTACACCGGGGAGCTGTTTTTT. Translation gives CASSPRRGSYTGELFF.

Many counts were recorded for this clonotype. The chain couples TRBV7-2 to TRBJ2-7; no clear D. CDR3 length: 12 amino acids. Germline CDR1 is SGHTA and CDR2 is FQGNSA. Trimming shortened V by 0 bases and J by 4 bases, and 4 bases separated the two germline ends. CDR3 coding DNA: TGTGCCAGCAGCTTAGCGAAGTACGAGCAGTACTTC. This sequence encodes CASSLAKYEQYF. Full variable domain (outside the CDR3, taken from reference TRBV7-2 and TRBJ2-7): GAGVSQSPSNKVTEKGKDVELRCDPISGHTALYWYRQSLGQGLEFLIYFQGNSAPDKSGLPSDRFSAERTGGSVSTLTIQRTQQEDSAVYLCASSLAKYEQYFGPGTRLTVT.